The 32 T cell receptor beta chains given below trace back to one sample, sequenced in a study of blood T cell repertoires in COVID-19. Profiled with immunoSEQ multiplex PCR; TCRdb holds only in-frame clones, not every one. The table has fewer than 200,000 clones, about nine tenths seen once. Sequenced material: peripheral blood. These receptor sequences come from a man in his 70s with active or convalescent COVID-19.

V gene TRBV28 combines with J gene TRBJ1-1; D might be TRBD1 (5 bases). CDR3 length: 15 amino acids. V lost 7 bases and J 6 bases, leaving 21 bases between the germline ends. Germline values: CDR1 MDHEN, CDR2 SYDVKM. Here the CDR3 DNA reads TGTGCCAGCACCCTCCGTCGGGGGAATATGGCTGAAGCTTTCTTT. Translating it yields CASTLRRGNMAEAFF.

The gene calls are TRBV4-3 and TRBJ1-1; D unresolved. V lost 0 bases, J lost 5 bases, and 7 bases lay in between. The CDR3 sequence is 13 residues long. Germline CDR1 and CDR2: LGHNA and YSLEER. In nucleotides, the CDR3 is TGCGCCAGCAGCCAAGAGAGCAGGACTGAAGCTTTCTTT. It codes for CASSQESRTEAFF.

J is TRBJ1-5 and V is TRBV3-1 (or the pseudogene TRBV3-2), with 7 bases matching TRBD1. Looked up from germline, CDR1 is LGHDT and CDR2 is YNNKEL (reference sequence). V lost 9 bases, J lost 1 base, and 21 bases stayed unmatched. The CDR3 has 19 amino acids. The CDR3 loop reads CASCGRDRRLLISNQPQHF. CDR3 nucleotides: TGTGCCAGTTGCGGGCGGGACAGACGCCTTTTAATCAGCAATCAGCCCCAGCATTTT.

The J gene is TRBJ2-7, the V gene TRBV20-1, with a possible D match to TRBD1 (9 bases). V was pared by 3 bases and J by 3 bases, with 15 bases between. Germline-derived CDR1 and CDR2 are DFQATT and SNEGSKA (reference sequence). This CDR3 contains 14 residues. The CDR3 DNA is TGCAGTGCTAGTAGCGGGACAGGGAACTACGAGCAGTACTTC. It translates to CSASSGTGNYEQYF.

This chain uses TRBV7-2 with TRBJ2-7; a weak D match, TRBD1 (6 bases). V lost 3 bases and J lost 2, with 11 bases in between. Germline CDR1 is SGHTA and CDR2 is FQGNSA. This CDR3 has 14 residues. CDR3 DNA sequence: TGTGCCAGCAGCTTTCTAGGGGGAACCTACGAGCAGTACTTC. As protein: CASSFLGGTYEQYF.

The chain joins TRBV24-1 to TRBJ1-2; D gene unclear. This CDR3 is 14 amino acids long. With 6 bases removed from V and 2 bases from J, the gap between germline ends came to 12 bases. Germline CDR1 is KGHDR and CDR2 is SFDVKD. Here the CDR3 reads CATSSRENNYGYTF. CDR3 coding DNA: TGTGCCACCAGTTCACGCGAGAACAACTATGGCTACACCTTC.

The chain combines TRBV19 with TRBJ2-7; 11 bases match TRBD2. Germline loops: CDR1 LNHDA, CDR2 SQIVND (reference sequence). The CDR3 covers 16 residues. V shed 5 bases and J 5 bases; nucleotides not matched to a gene: 11. The CDR3 loop is CASSPRVAGGPHEQYF. DNA for the CDR3: TGTGCCAGTAGTCCCCGGGTAGCGGGAGGGCCCCACGAGCAGTACTTC.

The J gene is TRBJ2-7, the V gene TRBV19; a possible D gene is TRBD1 (5 bases). Deletions cut 6 bases from V and 3 bases from J, with 15 bases between. Germline loops: CDR1 LNHDA, CDR2 SQIVND (reference sequence). The CDR3 contains 14 residues. The CDR3 reads CASSPTTENYEQYF. CDR3 sequence (DNA): TGTGCCAGTAGCCCGACGACAGAGAACTACGAGCAGTACTTC.

This rearrangement joins TRBV2 to TRBJ2-7; the D gene is possibly TRBD2 (6 bases). The germline gives CDR1 SNHLY, CDR2 FYNNEI. Trimming stripped 8 bases from V and 2 bases from J, with 10 bases between. CDR3 size: 12 residues. CDR3 sequence reads: CASVAGPYEQYF. The CDR3 DNA reads TGTGCCAGCGTGGCGGGACCCTACGAGCAGTACTTC.

This chain connects TRBV29-1 to TRBJ1-1, with D maybe TRBD1 (5 bases). The CDR3 loop spans 17 amino acids. The germline V gene has CDR1 SQVTM and CDR2 ANQGSEA. Trimming took 1 base from V and 0 from J, leaving 18 bases between them. In nucleotides, the CDR3 is TGCAGCGTTGAAGGGACCCAGGACACTCTCATGAACACTGAAGCTTTCTTT. It specifies CSVEGTQDTLMNTEAFF.

The V and J genes are TRBV28 and TRBJ2-4, with TRBD2 as a possible D gene (6 bases). The germline CDR1 and CDR2 sequences are MDHEN and SYDVKM. The CDR3 has 15 amino acids. With 7 bases removed from V and 0 bases from J, the gap between germline ends came to 13 bases. The CDR3 sequence: CASTLSGGAKNIQYF. The CDR3 bases are TGTGCCAGCACCCTCTCCGGGGGAGCCAAAAACATTCAGTACTTC.

This sequence joins TRBV19 and TRBJ2-6; D possibly corresponds to TRBD2 (5 bases). V gave up 10 bases and J gave up 0 bases, with 16 bases separating them. The CDR3 is 16 amino acids. The V gene's germline CDR1 is LNHDA and CDR2 SQIVND (reference sequence). The CDR3 reads CATTREQFSGANVLTF. DNA for the CDR3: TGTGCCACAACCCGGGAACAGTTCTCTGGGGCCAACGTCCTGACTTTC. Combining the CDR3 with reference TRBV19 and TRBJ2-6 gives the whole variable domain DGGITQSPKYLFRKEGQNVTLSCEQNLNHDAMYWYRQDPGQGLRLIYYSQIVNDFQKGDIAEGYSVSREKKESFPLTVTSAQKNPTAFYLCATTREQFSGANVLTFGAGSRLTVL.

The rearrangement links TRBV11-2 to TRBJ2-1, with D possibly being TRBD1 (5 bases). Germline CDR1 is SGHAT and CDR2 is FQNNGV. V shed 3 bases and J shed 10 bases, with 10 bases lying between them. The CDR3 extends over 12 amino acids. The CDR3 DNA sequence: TGTGCCAGCAGCTTGCTAGGGGCCGAGCAGTTCTTC. This translates into CASSLLGAEQFF. The complete variable domain, with remaining parts taken from reference TRBV11-2 and TRBJ2-1, reads EAGVAQSPRYKIIEKRQSVAFWCNPISGHATLYWYQQILGQGPKLLIQFQNNGVVDDSQLPKDRFSAERLKGVDSTLKIQPAKLEDSAVYLCASSLLGAEQFFGPGTRLTVL.

The rearrangement links TRBV2 to TRBJ1-2; no definite D call. The CDR3 has 11 residues. Germline V lookup: CDR1 SNHLY, CDR2 FYNNEI. Trimming left V 4 bases short and J 8 bases short, with 8 bases between. CDR3 nucleotide sequence: TGTGCCAGCAGTGGAGGGTTCGGCTACACCTTC. It is translated as CASSGGFGYTF.

The chain employs TRBV6-4 and TRBJ2-2, with TRBD2 matching 12 bases. The CDR3 totals 15 residues. Germline assignment: CDR1 MRHNA and CDR2 SNTAGT. V gave up 4 bases and J gave up 8 bases; unmatched junction bases: 5. The CDR3 is CASSARLAGAGELFF. CDR3 bases: TGTGCCAGCAGTGCCCGACTAGCGGGAGCTGGGGAGCTGTTTTTT.

In this sample, this clone turned up once. The chain joins TRBV11-2 to TRBJ1-6; 10 bases map to TRBD1. The CDR3 spans 14 residues. Trimming removed 5 bases from V and 12 bases from J; junction bases left unmatched: 7. In germline, CDR1 is SGHAT, CDR2 FQNNGV. The CDR3 spells CASSLGTGVQPLHF. As DNA, the CDR3 is TGTGCCAGCAGCCTTGGGACAGGGGTTCAACCCCTCCACTTT.

The J gene is TRBJ2-1, the V gene TRBV7-2; no firm D call. V shed 1 base and J shed 4 bases, with 8 bases lying between them. The CDR3 is 14 residues long. From germline, CDR1 is SGHTA and CDR2 FQGNSA. In DNA, the CDR3 is TGTGCCAGCAGCTTAGGGCCCGGGTACAATGAGCAGTTCTTC. Translation gives CASSLGPGYNEQFF. The complete variable domain, with remaining parts taken from reference TRBV7-2 and TRBJ2-1, reads GAGVSQSPSNKVTEKGKDVELRCDPISGHTALYWYRQSLGQGLEFLIYFQGNSAPDKSGLPSDRFSAERTGGSVSTLTIQRTQQEDSAVYLCASSLGPGYNEQFFGPGTRLTVL.

This chain joins TRBV19 and TRBJ2-2; 15 nucleotides agree with TRBD2. Germline V gene lookup returns CDR1 LNHDA and CDR2 SQIVND (reference sequence). This CDR3 has 21 amino acids. The V and J ends lost 3 bases and 4 bases, in that order; junction bases with no gene match: 15. This chain's CDR3 is CASSIRSGGLAGGTGTGELFF. CDR3 coding DNA: TGTGCCAGTAGTATTCGTAGTGGGGGACTAGCGGGAGGTACTGGCACCGGGGAGCTGTTTTTT.

CDR3 coding DNA: TGTGCCAGCAGGTCCCATTCTCAGGATAACTATGGCTACACCTTC. Encoded protein: CASRSHSQDNYGYTF. The V gene is TRBV6-5, the J gene TRBJ1-2, with D unresolved. Trimming removed 6 bases from V and 1 base from J, with 15 bases in between. The germline V gene encodes CDR1 MNHEY and CDR2 SVGAGI. This CDR3 contains 15 residues.

The chain has TRBV7-6 and TRBJ1-5; TRBD1 aligns across 8 bases. The V and J ends lost 5 bases and 3 bases, in that order; junction bases with no gene match: 6. CDR3 length: 15 residues. Germline CDR1 is SGHVS and CDR2 is FNYEAQ. DNA of the CDR3: TGTGCCAGCAGCCCAAGGACAGGGAACAATCAGCCCCAGCATTTT. It translates to CASSPRTGNNQPQHF.

The V call is TRBV28, the J call TRBJ1-4; TRBD1 might be the D (5 bases). The V and J ends lost 6 bases and 3 bases respectively, with 17 bases between them. This CDR3 has 16 residues. The germline V gene encodes CDR1 MDHEN and CDR2 SYDVKM. The CDR3 region has the DNA TGTGCCAGCAGGCCAGGGCCACCGGGGGCTAATGAAAAACTGTTTTTT. This encodes CASRPGPPGANEKLFF.

This CDR3 is CASSLVLGLGQGIGGYTF. CDR3 DNA sequence: TGTGCCAGCAGCTTAGTCTTAGGGCTGGGACAGGGGATAGGAGGCTACACCTTC. The V and J genes are TRBV7-2 and TRBJ1-2; TRBD1 aligns across 10 bases. The germline V gene has CDR1 SGHTA and CDR2 FQGNSA. With 1 base clipped from V and 8 bases from J, the junction kept 16 bases outside the gene matches. The CDR3 contains 18 residues.

The chain uses TRBV2 and TRBJ2-1; possibly TRBD1 for D (6 bases). The ends were cut back, 5 bases at V and 5 bases at J, with 16 bases in the middle. The germline V gene has CDR1 SNHLY and CDR2 FYNNEI. The CDR3 has 15 residues. CDR3 sequence: CASSYRVRANNEQFF. The CDR3 nucleotides read TGTGCCAGCAGTTACAGGGTAAGGGCAAACAATGAGCAGTTCTTC. The full variable domain, its missing parts supplied by reference TRBV2 and TRBJ2-1, is EPEVTQTPSHQVTQMGQEVILRCVPISNHLYFYWYRQILGQKVEFLVSFYNNEISEKSEIFDDQFSVERPDGSNFTLKIRSTKLEDSAMYFCASSYRVRANNEQFFGPGTRLTVL.

This clone was detected only a few times. The chain is built from TRBV28 and TRBJ1-5; 7 nucleotides agree with TRBD1. Germline assignment: CDR1 MDHEN and CDR2 SYDVKM. The length of the CDR3 is 14 residues. V lost 2 bases to trimming and J lost 7 bases; unmatched junction nucleotides: 5. CDR3 amino acids: CASSLGTVGQPQHF. In DNA form, the CDR3 reads TGTGCCAGCAGTTTAGGGACAGTTGGACAGCCCCAGCATTTT.

The CDR3 bases are TGTGCCAGTACCCCTCGGACAGGGGGCAGAGATACGCAGTATTTT. Translation: CASTPRTGGRDTQYF. The rearrangement links TRBV19 to TRBJ2-3; TRBD1 matches at 11 bases. Per the germline V gene, CDR1 is LNHDA and CDR2 is SQIVND (reference sequence). This CDR3 region has 15 residues. V was clipped by 7 bases and J by 5 bases; unmatched bases: 8.

This sequence joins TRBV7-9 and TRBJ1-2; no reliable D call. The CDR3 covers 15 residues. Trimming cost V 5 bases and J 5 bases, with 18 bases left between them. CDR1 is SEHNR and CDR2 is FQNEAQ in the germline V gene (reference sequence). The CDR3 sequence is CASSPKLLNWYGYTF. CDR3 coding DNA: TGTGCCAGCAGCCCTAAGTTGCTAAACTGGTATGGCTACACCTTC.

This chain connects TRBV7-6 to TRBJ1-6; tentatively, D is TRBD1 (6 bases). Trimming pared 5 bases from V and 6 bases from J, leaving 8 bases between. The germline CDR1 and CDR2 sequences are SGHVS and FNYEAQ. This CDR3 has 13 amino acids. CDR3 DNA sequence: TGTGCCAGCAGCCGGGACACTAATTCACCCCTCCACTTT. It codes for CASSRDTNSPLHF.

The rearrangement uses TRBV5-1 and TRBJ2-2, with TRBD1 as a possible D gene (5 bases). Deletions cut 6 bases from V and 6 bases from J, with 15 bases between. Germline V CDR1 and CDR2: SGHRS, YFSETQ. The CDR3 length is 14 residues. The CDR3 sequence is CASTATRVAGELFF. In nucleotides, the CDR3 is TGCGCCAGCACCGCAACCAGGGTCGCCGGGGAGCTGTTTTTT.

The J gene is TRBJ2-7, the V gene TRBV11-2; D gene ambiguous. Trimming shortened V by 1 base and J by 0 bases, and 16 bases separated the two germline ends. Germline V gives CDR1 SGHAT, CDR2 FQNNGV. The CDR3 runs to 17 residues. CDR3 sequence: CASSLVSPWASSYEQYF. The CDR3 DNA is TGTGCCAGCAGCTTAGTCTCCCCCTGGGCCAGCTCCTACGAGCAGTACTTC. Using reference TRBV11-2 and TRBJ2-7 for the parts outside the CDR3, the full variable domain is EAGVAQSPRYKIIEKRQSVAFWCNPISGHATLYWYQQILGQGPKLLIQFQNNGVVDDSQLPKDRFSAERLKGVDSTLKIQPAKLEDSAVYLCASSLVSPWASSYEQYFGPGTRLTVT.

V gene TRBV6-2 or TRBV6-3 combines with J gene TRBJ2-3; possibly TRBD1 for D (5 bases). CDR3 length: 14 residues. Germline V CDR1 and CDR2: MNHEY, SVGEGT. V was trimmed by 1 base and J by 8 bases, leaving 13 bases between them. The CDR3 loop is CASSYLPTVSTQYF. Here the CDR3 DNA reads TGTGCCAGCAGTTACTTACCGACAGTGAGTACGCAGTATTTT.

This clone was found a few times. This chain joins TRBV18 and TRBJ1-2; 7 bases are a match to TRBD1. The CDR3 extends over 16 amino acids. V was pared by 4 bases and J by 4 bases, with 12 bases of the junction left unmatched. Looked up from germline, CDR1 is KGHSH and CDR2 is LQKENI. CDR3 protein: CASSLSPNSGGYGYTF. CDR3 nucleotide sequence: TGTGCCAGCTCACTGAGCCCCAACTCAGGGGGCTATGGCTACACCTTC.

The J gene is TRBJ1-5, the V gene TRBV28; D gene unclear. V was pared by 2 bases and J by 1 base, with 15 bases between. The CDR3 loop spans 17 amino acids. Germline V gene sequence: CDR1 MDHEN, CDR2 SYDVKM. CDR3 residues: CASSLATGSTSNQPQHF. CDR3 nucleotide sequence: TGTGCCAGCAGTTTAGCCACCGGGAGTACCAGCAATCAGCCCCAGCATTTT.